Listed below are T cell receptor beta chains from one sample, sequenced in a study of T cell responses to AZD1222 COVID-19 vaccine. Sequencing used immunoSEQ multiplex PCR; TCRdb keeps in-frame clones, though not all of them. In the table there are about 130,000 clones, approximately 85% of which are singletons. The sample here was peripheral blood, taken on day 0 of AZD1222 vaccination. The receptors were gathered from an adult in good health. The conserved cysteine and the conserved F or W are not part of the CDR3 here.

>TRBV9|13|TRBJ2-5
ASSLSGTSQETQY
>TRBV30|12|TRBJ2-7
AWSSGTGTYEQY
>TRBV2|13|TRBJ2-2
ASTRGGGLSGELF
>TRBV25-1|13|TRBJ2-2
ASSRDRGQAGELF
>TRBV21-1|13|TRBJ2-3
ASSQASGSTDTQY
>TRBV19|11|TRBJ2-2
AASSGNTGELF
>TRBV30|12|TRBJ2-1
AWSEGGTYNEQF
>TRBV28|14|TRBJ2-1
ASSSYDRGFYNEQF
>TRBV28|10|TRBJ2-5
ASTVPPETQY
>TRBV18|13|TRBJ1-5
ASSPETGHNQPQH
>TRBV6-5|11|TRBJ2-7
ATGTGGRYEQY
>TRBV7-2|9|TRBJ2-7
ASSIGTEQY
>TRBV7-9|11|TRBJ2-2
ASSFAGTGELF
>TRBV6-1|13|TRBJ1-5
ASSERAPVKQPQH
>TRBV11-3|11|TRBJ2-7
ASSFGQTYEQY
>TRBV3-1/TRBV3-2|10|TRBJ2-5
ASSQGGGSQY
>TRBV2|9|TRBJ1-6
ASSGNSPLH
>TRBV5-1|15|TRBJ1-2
ASSLRGRDSPTLGYT
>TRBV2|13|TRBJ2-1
ASSEGLAGYNEQF
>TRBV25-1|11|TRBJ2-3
ASSETNSYTQY
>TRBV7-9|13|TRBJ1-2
ASSPSGTGADGYT
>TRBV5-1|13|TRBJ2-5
ASSGVLVEQGTQY
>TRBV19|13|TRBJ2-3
ASSMERPFTDTQY
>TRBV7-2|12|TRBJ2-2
ASSPGQADGELF
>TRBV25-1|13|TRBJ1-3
ASSDATISGNTIY
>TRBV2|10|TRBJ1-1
ASSVRTGEAF
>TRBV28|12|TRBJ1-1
ASTNLFTLTEAF
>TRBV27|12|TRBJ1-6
ASSFARANSPLH
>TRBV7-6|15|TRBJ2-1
ASSLDQRASGGNEQF